What follows describes a single T cell receptor beta chain. As processed by the authors: Nucleated cell counts were estimated from reference gene primer amplification. Clones were read by immunoSEQ multiplex PCR, and TCRdb kept only the in-frame ones, dropping some. V and J calls and clone size are given by that table; D and trimming were obtained from the DNA. The data contain roughly 100,000 clones, more than 85% of them singletons. From germline, CDR1 is MNHEY and CDR2 SVGAGI. Trimming took 2 bases from V and 1 from J, leaving 6 bases between them. CDR3 length: 14 residues. This sample was taken from a study of blood T cell repertoires in COVID-19. Study background: PBMCs, B-cell-depleted T cells, or T cells were the source of the cDNA or gDNA that made up the material.

This chain joins TRBV6-5 and TRBJ1-5; D uncertain. The sequence was collected from a man aged 45 to 65 with active or convalescent COVID-19. Input material: peripheral blood. The CDR3 nucleotides are TGTGCCAGCAGTTACCGGGAGAGCAATCAGCCCCAGCATTTT. Its translation: CASSYRESNQPQHF.